This record covers a single T cell receptor (beta chain). The data originate from a study of OX40 agonist ivuxolimab in advanced cancers. Measured with immunoSEQ multiplex PCR; TCRdb has only the in-frame clones, and not every one. The data hold 7,500 to 8,500 clones, with about 80% observed a single time. Germline V CDR1 and CDR2: MNHNS, SASEGT. V was clipped by 1 base and J by 7 bases, with 13 bases between them. The length of the CDR3 is 15 residues. The V and J genes are TRBV6-1 and TRBJ1-4, with D perhaps matching TRBD1 (6 bases). This specimen was CD4+ or CD8+ T cells sorted from blood, taken in a trial of the OX40 agonist ivuxolimab. The sequence derives from an adult with an advanced solid tumor such as melanoma, head and neck, liver or kidney cancer. The CDR3 bases are TGTGCCAGCAGTGAAGAAGGGGGGGGACCTGAAAAACTGTTTTTT. Amino acids: CASSEEGGGPEKLFF.